This T cell receptor (beta chain) originates from a study of T-cell reconstitution after alpha-beta-depleted transplantation in children. Between the trimmed V and J ends, which lost 3 bases and 8 bases, there was a span of 16 bases. The CDR3 runs 14 residues. CDR1 DFQATT and CDR2 SNEGSKA come from the germline V gene (reference sequence). TCRbeta library preparation incorporated unique molecular identifiers. Using its own MiXCR run on the PCR reads, TCRdb lists one record per CDR3 protein. The data hold around 340,000 distinct CDR3 sequences, with 13% observed a single time. The receptor comes from a human donor who donated a stem cell graft to a child with Fanconi anemia. Specimen: PBMCs, collected from the stem cell graft. The rearrangement joins TRBV20-1 to TRBJ2-2, with a possible D match to TRBD1 (6 bases). The CDR3 here is CSASPLQGSGELFF. The CDR3 coding sequence is TGCAGTGCTAGTCCCTTACAGGGCTCGGGGGAGCTGTTTTTT.